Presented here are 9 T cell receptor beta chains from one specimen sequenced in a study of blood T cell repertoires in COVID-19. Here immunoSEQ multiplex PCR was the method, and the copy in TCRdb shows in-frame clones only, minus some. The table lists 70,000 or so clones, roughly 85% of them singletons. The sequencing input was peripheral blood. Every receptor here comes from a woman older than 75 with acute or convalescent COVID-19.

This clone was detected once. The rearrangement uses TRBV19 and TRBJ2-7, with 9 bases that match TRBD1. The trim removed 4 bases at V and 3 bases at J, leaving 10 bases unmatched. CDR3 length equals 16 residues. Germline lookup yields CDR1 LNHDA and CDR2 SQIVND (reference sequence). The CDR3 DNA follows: TGTGCCAGTAGTAAAGGGCCGGGACAGGGATTCTACGAGCAGTACTTC. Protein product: CASSKGPGQGFYEQYF.

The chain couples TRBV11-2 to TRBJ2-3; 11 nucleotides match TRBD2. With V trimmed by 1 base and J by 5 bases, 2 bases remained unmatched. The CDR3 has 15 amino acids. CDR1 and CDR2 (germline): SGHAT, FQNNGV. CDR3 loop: CASSLVAGGQDTQYF. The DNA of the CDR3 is TGTGCCAGCAGCTTAGTAGCGGGGGGGCAAGATACGCAGTATTTT.

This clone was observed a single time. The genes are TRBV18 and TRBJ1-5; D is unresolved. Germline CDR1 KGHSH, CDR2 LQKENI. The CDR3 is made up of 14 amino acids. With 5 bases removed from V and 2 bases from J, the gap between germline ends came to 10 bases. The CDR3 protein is CASSNDGGNQPQHF. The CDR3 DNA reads TGTGCCAGCTCAAACGACGGGGGCAATCAGCCCCAGCATTTT.

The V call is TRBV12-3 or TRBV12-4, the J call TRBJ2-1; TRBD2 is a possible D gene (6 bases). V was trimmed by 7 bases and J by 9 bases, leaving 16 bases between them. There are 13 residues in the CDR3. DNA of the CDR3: TGTGCCAGCACCCCTGGGGGGTCTGGTGAGCAGTTCTTC. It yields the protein CASTPGGSGEQFF.

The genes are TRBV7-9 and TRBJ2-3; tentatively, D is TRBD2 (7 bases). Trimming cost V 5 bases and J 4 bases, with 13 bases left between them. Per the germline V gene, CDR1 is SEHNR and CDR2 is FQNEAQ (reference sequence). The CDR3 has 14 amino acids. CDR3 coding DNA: TGTGCCAGCAGCCGCGCCGGGGGGCCAGATACGCAGTATTTT. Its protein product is CASSRAGGPDTQYF. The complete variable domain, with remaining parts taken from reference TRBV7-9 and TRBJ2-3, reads DTGVSQNPRHKITKRGQNVTFRCDPISEHNRLYWYRQTLGQGPEFLTYFQNEAQLEKSRLLSDRFSAERPKGSFSTLEIQRTEQGDSAMYLCASSRAGGPDTQYFGPGTRLTVL.

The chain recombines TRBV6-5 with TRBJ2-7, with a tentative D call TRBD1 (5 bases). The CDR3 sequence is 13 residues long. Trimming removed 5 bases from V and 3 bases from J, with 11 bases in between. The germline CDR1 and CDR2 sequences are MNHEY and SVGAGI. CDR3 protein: CASSRDRYYEQYF. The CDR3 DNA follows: TGTGCCAGCAGTCGAGACAGATACTACGAGCAGTACTTC.

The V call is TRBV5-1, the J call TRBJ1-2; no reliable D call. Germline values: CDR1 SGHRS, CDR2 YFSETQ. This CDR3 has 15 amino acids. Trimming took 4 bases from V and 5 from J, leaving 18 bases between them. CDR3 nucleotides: TGCGCCAGCAGCCTGGACGGGGAGCACGGATATGGCTACACCTTC. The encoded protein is CASSLDGEHGYGYTF.

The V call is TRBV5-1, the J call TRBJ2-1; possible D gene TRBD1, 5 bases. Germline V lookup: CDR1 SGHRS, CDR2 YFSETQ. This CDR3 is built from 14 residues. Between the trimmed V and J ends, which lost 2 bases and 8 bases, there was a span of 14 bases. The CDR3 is CASSLIFQGDEQFF. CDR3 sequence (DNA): TGCGCCAGCAGCTTAATATTCCAGGGTGATGAGCAGTTCTTC.

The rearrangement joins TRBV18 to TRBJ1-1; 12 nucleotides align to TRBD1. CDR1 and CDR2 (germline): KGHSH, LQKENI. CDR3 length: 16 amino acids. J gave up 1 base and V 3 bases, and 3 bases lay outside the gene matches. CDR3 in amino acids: CASSPGQGAPNTEAFF. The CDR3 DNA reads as TGTGCCAGCTCACCGGGACAGGGGGCGCCGAACACTGAAGCTTTCTTT.